This entry lists 27 T cell receptor beta chains sequenced from one sample in a study of shared clonotypes between healthy human individuals. Assay: immunoSEQ multiplex PCR; the TCRdb copy retains only in-frame clones and omits some. Of approximately 2.5 million clones in the sample, 85% to 95% are singletons; the top ten hold 0.11% to 0.15%. Sequencing was performed on naive CD4+ T cells sorted from blood. Subset noted: CD45RA+ positively selected. These receptor sequences come from a man between 18 and 35 years old in good health.

The rearrangement joins TRBV11-1 to TRBJ2-3, with 12 bases aligning to TRBD2. Germline CDR1 SGHAT, CDR2 FQDESV (reference sequence). The CDR3 consists of 19 residues. Trimming at V came to 5 bases and at J to 0 bases, leaving 12 bases not matched to a gene. The CDR3 is CASSLLLAGGTTSTDTQYF. The CDR3 DNA reads as TGTGCCAGCAGCCTTCTACTAGCGGGGGGAACCACTAGCACAGATACGCAGTATTTT. Full variable domain (outside the CDR3, taken from reference TRBV11-1 and TRBJ2-3): EAEVAQSPRYKITEKSQAVAFWCDPISGHATLYWYRQILGQGPELLVQFQDESVVDDSQLPKDRFSAERLKGVDSTLKIQPAELGDSAMYLCASSLLLAGGTTSTDTQYFGPGTRLTVL.

V is TRBV11-2 and J is TRBJ1-4, with 7 bases lining up with TRBD1. The CDR3 extends over 13 amino acids. The V segment lost 5 bases and the J segment 8 bases; nucleotides outside the gene matches: 5. Germline CDR1 is SGHAT and CDR2 is FQNNGV. CDR3 loop: CASSLGTEEKLFF. The CDR3 DNA follows: TGTGCCAGCAGCCTGGGGACAGAGGAAAAACTGTTTTTT.

The genes are TRBV11-2 and TRBJ2-3; D might be TRBD2 (5 bases). This CDR3 is 17 amino acids long. Trimming removed 3 bases at V and 1 base at J, with 17 bases between. The germline V gene has CDR1 SGHAT and CDR2 FQNNGV. CDR3 protein: CASSFLRGLTGTDTQYF. CDR3 in DNA: TGTGCCAGCAGCTTTCTCAGAGGGCTCACTGGCACAGATACGCAGTATTTT.

V gene TRBV25-1 combines with J gene TRBJ1-4, with 10 bases identical to TRBD1. The CDR3 covers 16 residues. The V segment lost 0 bases and the J segment 7 bases; nucleotides outside the gene matches: 5. CDR1 is MGHDK and CDR2 is SYGVNS in the germline V gene. The CDR3 protein is CASSEYGQGEGEKLFF. The CDR3 nucleotides read TGTGCCAGCAGTGAATATGGACAGGGGGAAGGTGAAAAACTGTTTTTT.

The chain combines TRBV30 with TRBJ2-7; 15 nucleotides match TRBD2. Looked up from germline, CDR1 is GTSNPN and CDR2 is SVGIG (reference sequence). This CDR3 region has 14 residues. V was pared by 5 bases and J by 10 bases, with 9 bases of the junction left unmatched. CDR3 residues: CAWATGLAGGHQYF. The CDR3 DNA reads TGTGCCTGGGCCACGGGACTAGCGGGGGGCCATCAGTACTTC.

The chain uses TRBV15 and TRBJ2-4; 7 positions agree with TRBD2. The CDR3 totals 14 residues. V was clipped by 6 bases and J by 0 bases; unmatched bases: 2. Per the germline V gene, CDR1 is LNHNV and CDR2 is YYDKDF (reference sequence). CDR3 protein: CATSREVAKNIQYF. The DNA of the CDR3 is TGTGCCACCAGTCGGGAGGTAGCCAAAAACATTCAGTACTTC.

The J gene is TRBJ2-1, the V gene TRBV30, with D possibly being TRBD2 (6 bases). The germline V and J ends were trimmed by 0 bases and 6 bases, with 15 bases remaining between them. Germline V gene lookup returns CDR1 GTSNPN and CDR2 SVGIG (reference sequence). There are 15 residues in the CDR3. For the CDR3, the DNA is TGTGCCTGGAGTGTATACCTCCGGGGGACCAATGAGCAGTTCTTC. Amino acid sequence: CAWSVYLRGTNEQFF. Supplemented by reference TRBV30 and TRBJ2-1, the full variable domain reads SQTIHQWPATLVQPVGSPLSLECTVEGTSNPNLYWYRQAAGRGLQLLFYSVGIGQISSEVPQNLSASRPQDRQFILSSKKLLLSDSGFYLCAWSVYLRGTNEQFFGPGTRLTVL.

About this clone itself: Other DNA variants within this sample encode the same CDR3. The chain carries TRBV2 and TRBJ1-1, with D uncertain. This CDR3 has 12 residues. V was shortened by 4 bases and J by 2 bases, with 5 bases between the two germline ends. Germline V CDR1 and CDR2: SNHLY, FYNNEI. CDR3 nucleotide sequence: TGTGCCAGCAGTGGGGGAAACACTGAAGCTTTCTTT. Its translation: CASSGGNTEAFF.

The chain joins TRBV15 to TRBJ2-5; a weak D match, TRBD2 (6 bases). Trimming stripped 5 bases from V and 5 bases from J, with 12 bases between. This CDR3 has 13 amino acids. Looked up from germline, CDR1 is LNHNV and CDR2 is YYDKDF (reference sequence). DNA for the CDR3: TGTGCCACCAGCTCCCGGGGGTGGGAGACCCAGTACTTC. Amino acid sequence: CATSSRGWETQYF.

As for this clone: The sample contains more than one DNA sequence encoding this CDR3. CDR3: CASSISAGEQETQYF. Written as DNA, the CDR3 is TGTGCCAGTAGTATTTCGGCGGGAGAACAAGAGACCCAGTACTTC. The gene calls are TRBV19 and TRBJ2-5; TRBD2 matches 7 bases. Looked up from germline, CDR1 is LNHDA and CDR2 is SQIVND (reference sequence). With 3 bases clipped from V and 2 bases from J, the junction kept 6 bases outside the gene matches. The CDR3 extends over 15 amino acids.

J is TRBJ1-2 and V is TRBV29-1, with D unclear. Trimming removed 4 bases from V and 4 bases from J, with 13 bases in between. Germline assignment: CDR1 SQVTM and CDR2 ANQGSEA. The CDR3 has 13 residues. As DNA, the CDR3 is TGCAGCGTTGTAGCACAGCCTCTCTATGGCTACACCTTC. Its protein is CSVVAQPLYGYTF.

The J gene is TRBJ1-2, the V gene TRBV7-2, with TRBD1 identical over 9 bases. The CDR3 spans 14 residues. After removal of 1 base from V and 7 bases from J, the junction contained 4 bases not matched to a gene. From germline, CDR1 is SGHTA and CDR2 FQGNSA. The CDR3, as DNA: TGTGCCAGCAGCTTAGGGACAGGGGCGGGTGGCTACACCTTC. Its protein product is CASSLGTGAGGYTF.

The rearrangement links TRBV28 to TRBJ2-1, with 11 bases identical to TRBD2. With V trimmed by 7 bases and J by 3 bases, 5 bases remained unmatched. This CDR3 spans 15 amino acids. Germline CDR1 reads MDHEN; CDR2 reads SYDVKM. The CDR3 sequence: CASTQLAGVYNEQFF. CDR3 in DNA: TGTGCCAGCACCCAACTAGCGGGAGTCTACAATGAGCAGTTCTTC.

The count of this clone is one. The chain couples TRBV10-1 to TRBJ2-7; 8 nucleotides agree with TRBD1. The germline CDR1 and CDR2 sequences are WNHNN and SYGVQD (reference sequence). With 3 bases clipped from V and 2 bases from J, the junction kept 6 bases outside the gene matches. The CDR3 has 15 residues. The CDR3 loop reads CASSDGTGVTYEQYF. CDR3 in DNA: TGCGCCAGCAGTGATGGGACAGGTGTTACCTACGAGCAGTACTTC.

This chain joins TRBV7-9 and TRBJ2-2, with D possibly TRBD1 on 6 matching bases. The CDR3 runs 17 residues. V was shortened by 3 bases and J by 1 base, with 15 bases between the two germline ends. In germline, CDR1 is SEHNR, CDR2 FQNEAQ (reference sequence). DNA of the CDR3: TGTGCCAGCAGCTTGGCTGCGTTGGACAGGAACACCGGGGAGCTGTTTTTT. Translated: CASSLAALDRNTGELFF. Complete variable domain (other parts from reference TRBV7-9 and TRBJ2-2): DTGVSQNPRHKITKRGQNVTFRCDPISEHNRLYWYRQTLGQGPEFLTYFQNEAQLEKSRLLSDRFSAERPKGSFSTLEIQRTEQGDSAMYLCASSLAALDRNTGELFFGEGSRLTVL.

The rearrangement joins TRBV11-2 to TRBJ2-1; 9 nucleotides align to TRBD2. The CDR3 contains 14 residues. The junction had 14 bases not matched to a gene; V was cut back by 11 bases and J by 9 bases. Germline CDR1 reads SGHAT; CDR2 reads FQNNGV. DNA for the CDR3: TGTGCCGCGGGGGGGTTCCCCTTTGACGGTGAGCAGTTCTTC. Protein sequence: CAAGGFPFDGEQFF.

V usage is TRBV6-5 and J usage is TRBJ2-7; TRBD1 agrees at 9 bases. Germline values: CDR1 MNHEY, CDR2 SVGAGI. This CDR3 is built from 13 residues. V dropped 6 bases and J dropped 7; count of bases not matched to a gene: 7. CDR3 nucleotides: TGTGCCAGCAGCCCCGGGACAGGGTGGGAGCAGTACTTC. As protein: CASSPGTGWEQYF.

The genes are TRBV6-1 and TRBJ1-5, with D perhaps matching TRBD1 (6 bases). Germline CDR1 is MNHNS and CDR2 is SASEGT. The V and J ends lost 7 bases and 1 base respectively, with 11 bases between them. The CDR3 sequence is 14 residues long. The CDR3 loop reads CASNLGQSNQPQHF. The CDR3 coding sequence is TGTGCCAGCAATCTAGGACAGAGCAATCAGCCCCAGCATTTT.

This chain connects TRBV28 to TRBJ1-1, with D unclear. Germline loops: CDR1 MDHEN, CDR2 SYDVKM. The CDR3 consists of 10 residues. V lost 7 bases to trimming and J lost 8 bases, with 8 bases between them. The CDR3 nucleotides are TGTGCCAGCATGCGGCGGGAAGCTTTCTTT. Translated: CASMRREAFF.

The rearrangement joins TRBV27 to TRBJ2-7, with a tentative D call TRBD2 (6 bases). Germline assignment: CDR1 MNHEY and CDR2 SMNVEV (reference sequence). The V gene lost 3 bases and the J gene lost 5 bases, with 14 bases spanning the gap. The CDR3 is made up of 14 amino acids. The CDR3 DNA is TGTGCCAGCAGTTTCCGGAGGGACTGGAACGAGCAGTACTTC. It yields the protein CASSFRRDWNEQYF.

Notes on this clone: The sample carries other DNA sequences with the same CDR3. This chain connects TRBV2 to TRBJ2-1, with 9 bases matching TRBD2. The germline V gene encodes CDR1 SNHLY and CDR2 FYNNEI. The CDR3 sequence is 15 residues long. The ends lost 3 bases at V and 4 bases at J; junction bases unmatched: 4. For the CDR3, the DNA is TGTGCCAGCAGTGAGGGTCTAGCGGGGTACAATGAGCAGTTCTTC. Its protein is CASSEGLAGYNEQFF.

This chain uses TRBV5-1 with TRBJ1-1; D is unclear. V was clipped by 4 bases and J by 5 bases, with 18 bases between them. This CDR3 has 15 residues. The germline V gene encodes CDR1 SGHRS and CDR2 YFSETQ. The CDR3 reads CASSPSTIVGTEAFF. The CDR3 DNA sequence: TGCGCCAGCAGCCCCTCCACAATAGTGGGAACTGAAGCTTTCTTT.

The chain joins TRBV30 to TRBJ1-5; D might be TRBD1 (6 bases). V dropped 0 bases and J dropped 0 bases, with 15 bases sitting between them. There are 17 residues in the CDR3. The germline V gene encodes CDR1 GTSNPN and CDR2 SVGIG (reference sequence). In DNA, the CDR3 is TGTGCCTGGAGTGTACCGGGGGCCGCAAATAGCAATCAGCCCCAGCATTTT. Amino acid sequence: CAWSVPGAANSNQPQHF.

This rearrangement joins TRBV15 to TRBJ2-3; the D gene is possibly TRBD1 (6 bases). V was cut by 1 base and J by 0 bases, with 11 bases left in between. In germline, CDR1 is LNHNV, CDR2 YYDKDF (reference sequence). The CDR3 extends over 16 amino acids. The CDR3 bases are TGTGCCACCAGCAGAGTCCCGACAGGTAGCACAGATACGCAGTATTTT. Translation gives CATSRVPTGSTDTQYF.

This clone was seen a few times. This sample also contains other DNA sequences that code for the same CDR3. In DNA form, the CDR3 reads TGTGCCAGCAGTGAGGGTTGGCAGCCCCAGCATTTT. The encoded protein is CASSEGWQPQHF. This chain joins TRBV25-1 and TRBJ1-5; D is ambiguous. Trimming removed 3 bases at V and 7 bases at J, with 7 bases between. This CDR3 region has 12 residues. Germline V gene lookup returns CDR1 MGHDK and CDR2 SYGVNS.

V gene TRBV5-8 combines with J gene TRBJ2-3, with D uncertain. The CDR3 loop spans 15 amino acids. Trimming left V 5 bases short and J 0 bases short, with 13 bases between. Germline loops: CDR1 SGHTS, CDR2 YDEGEE. CDR3 sequence: CASRKSTVSTDTQYF. CDR3 DNA: TGTGCCAGCAGGAAGAGTACCGTTAGCACAGATACGCAGTATTTT. Looking up the rest from reference TRBV5-8 and TRBJ2-3 gives the full variable domain: EAGVTQSPTHLIKTRGQQATLRCSPISGHTSVYWYQQALGLGLQFLLWYDEGEERNRGNFPPRFSGRQFPNYSSELNVNALELEDSALYLCASRKSTVSTDTQYFGPGTRLTVL.

J is TRBJ2-7 and V is TRBV29-1; tentative D call: TRBD1 (5 bases). CDR3 length: 14 residues. V lost 2 bases to trimming and J lost 6 bases, with 17 bases between them. In germline, CDR1 is SQVTM, CDR2 ANQGSEA. As DNA, the CDR3 is TGCAGCGTTGAAATCTCAGGGAAAGGGTGCGAGCAGTACTTC. Amino acids: CSVEISGKGCEQYF.